The clone carrying this TCR beta chain was observed at least ten times. Unique molecular identifiers were used in preparing the TCRbeta library. TCRdb called the PCR reads again in MiXCR, with one record for every CDR3 protein. This sample has over 70,000 distinct CDR3 sequences, with 9.5% to 15% found just once. The data are from a study of T-cell reconstitution after alpha-beta-depleted transplantation in children. Material: PBMCs from the stem cell graft donor, obtained from the stem cell graft. This sequence originates from a human donor who donated a stem cell graft to a child with inherited bone marrow failure.

The DNA for the CDR3 is TGTGCCAGCAGTTTATCAGGGTTTTACTACGAGCAGTACTTC. This sequence encodes CASSLSGFYYEQYF. The chain couples TRBV12-3 or TRBV12-4 to TRBJ2-7; perhaps TRBD1 as D (5 bases). This CDR3 comprises 14 residues. V lost 2 bases, J lost 3 bases, and 11 bases lay in between.